The clone carrying this T cell receptor beta chain has at least ten counts. V shed 6 bases and J shed 3 bases, with 24 bases lying between them. Germline values: CDR1 MNHEY, CDR2 SMNVEV (reference sequence). The CDR3 runs 17 residues. The data were obtained in a study of tumor-infiltrating lymphocytes in oesophageal squamous cell carcinoma. TCRdb processed the PCR reads anew with MiXCR; each CDR3 protein has one entry. The sample comprises about 17,000 distinct CDR3 sequences, 47% of which are singletons, and approximately 44% rests with the top ten. Sequencing was performed on normal esophageal tissue next to the tumor. The rearrangement joins TRBV27 to TRBJ2-7; tentatively, D is TRBD1 or TRBD2 (5 bases each). The sequence derives from a female donor with esophageal squamous cell carcinoma. The CDR3 nucleotides read TGTGCCAGCAGACCCACCCCCGGGGACGCGAACAACTACGAGCAGTACTTC. Translation: CASRPTPGDANNYEQYF.